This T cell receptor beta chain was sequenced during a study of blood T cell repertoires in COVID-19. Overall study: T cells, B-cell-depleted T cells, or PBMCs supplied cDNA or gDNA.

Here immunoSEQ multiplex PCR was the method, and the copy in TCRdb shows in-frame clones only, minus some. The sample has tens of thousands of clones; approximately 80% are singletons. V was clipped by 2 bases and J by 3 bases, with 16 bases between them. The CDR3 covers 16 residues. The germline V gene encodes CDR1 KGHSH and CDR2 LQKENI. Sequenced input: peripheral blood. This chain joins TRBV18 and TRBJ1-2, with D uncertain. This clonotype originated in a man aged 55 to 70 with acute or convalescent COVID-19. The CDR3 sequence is CASSPSTGSRYYGYTF. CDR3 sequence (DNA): TGTGCCAGCTCACCATCTACCGGGAGCAGGTACTATGGCTACACCTTC.